This TCR beta chain was documented in a study of T cells in Graves' hyperthyroidism and ophthalmopathy (dated by TCRdb to between 2017 and 2020). In terms of the full investigation: Peripheral blood was collected at initial diagnosis, before any treatment. According to the paper, TCR Vbeta CDR3 sequencing was carried out on 135 peripheral blood samples, which came from 40 to 45 ophthalmopathy, 70 to 80 hyperthyroidism and roughly 17 progressor patients. Thyroid tissue and blood T-cell repertoires from roughly 6 Graves' hyperthyroidism patients were also compared in the study. To identify TCR V-J signatures that set the groups apart, the researchers used a discovery cohort of 90 to 100 patients, made up of 40 to 45 with Graves' ophthalmopathy and some 55 with stable Graves' hyperthyroidism. After blood sampling, hyperthyroidism patients were treated with methimazole at a starting dose of 30 mg daily, and ophthalmopathy patients were treated with high-dose intravenous methylprednisolone. The 80 to 100 discovery patients were randomly divided into training and test sets at a 7:3 ratio. Whether ophthalmopathy could be predicted prospectively was tested in an independent validation cohort made up of some 20 hyperthyroidism patients plus 17 patients who later progressed to ophthalmopathy. Study-wide conclusions, independent of this receptor: Most expanded thyroid clonotypes (frequency above 0.001) were also found in blood, which suggests that blood repertoires may mirror thyroid immune responses. Ophthalmopathy was separated from stable hyperthyroidism by a 13 V-J signature model, with 85% to 90% sensitivity and approximately 81% specificity obtained in cross-validation and 80%/75% obtained in testing. Sample size was not statistically predetermined, and blinding of investigators to group allocation was not performed. In validation, the model predicted progression to ophthalmopathy a median of 6.5 months before onset, with roughly 68% sensitivity and around 76% specificity.

Concerning this clonotype: What this receptor recognizes is not known. Nothing much larger sits one base from this clone, and base qualities are not available.

From its cysteine to its phenylalanine, the CDR3 spans 13 amino acids. The DNA shown is the 39-base CDR3, in frame from base 1. The trim is 1 base for V and 6 bases for J, with a gap of 8 bases between the germline ends. Based on the germline V gene (reference sequence), the CDR1 and CDR2 sequences are LNHDA and SQIVND. Graves' hyperthyroidism was defined as stable when no progression to ophthalmopathy occurred over 18 months of follow-up. Hyperthyroidism patients were newly diagnosed, had a disease duration of under 2 months, and were aged 18 to 65 years. The study excluded patients with uncontrolled infections, other autoimmune diseases, pregnancy or lactation. Diagnoses were established on the basis of clinical symptoms, serum thyroxine and TRAb, thyroid ultrasound, and orbital computed tomography. PBMCs were isolated from 7.5 to 10 ml of fresh peripheral blood by Ficoll-Paque density gradient centrifugation. Total RNA was extracted using Trizol reagent, and RNA quality was assessed on an Agilent 2100 Bioanalyzer.

The TCR beta CDR3 regions were amplified from RNA transcripts. The TCR CDR3 was subjected to a first round of RT-PCR using the HTBI primer set and the Qiagen OneStep RT-PCR kit. The libraries were constructed in a second round of multiplex PCR and then size-selected and purified. The libraries were sequenced on an Illumina HiSeq2000 using paired-end 100 bp reads. Under the source paper's analysis protocol: SOAPnuke was used to process the raw data, throwing out any read that contained adapters or uncalled bases, had a mean Phred below 15, or lacked an exact constant-primer or identifier match. High-quality paired reads were merged using COPE v1.2.5, and each unique nucleotide sequence was defined as a clonotype. MiTCR v1.1 was used to align clonotypes to the IMGT TRBV, TRBD and TRBJ reference segments. Analysis was restricted to V-J combinations with a frequency above 0.0001, which covered roughly 99% of repertoires. A TCS score was defined as the ratio of F50 (clonal expansion) to E x V (chaos), with BLOSUM62-based TCRdist applied between CDR3 peptides within each V-J. Welch's t-statistics and random forest reduced several hundred V-J features to fewer than 15, which were used in a naive Bayes classifier (R e1071). The public reads were quality trimmed at Q25 with fastp and then assembled into clones with MiXCR by TCRdb, keeping productive beta chains. Entries that share a CDR3 protein sequence are merged under the most common genes and DNA. TCRdb's processing, not the authors' own work, is the source of the V and J calls. This sample comprises approximately 640,000 distinct CDR3 sequences, around 15% of them detected only once. The top ten clones comprise about 3.8% of the sample.

This TCR was sampled from a woman aged 25-40 years with Graves' hyperthyroidism. The chain uses TRBV19 and TRBJ2-3; a tentative D call is TRBD1 (5 bases match). The sequencing input was blood. The CDR3 reads as follows: CASSIVDSDTQYF. The DNA sequence is given as TGTGCCAGTAGTATAGTCGACAGTGATACGCAGTATTTT.